This record looks at one TCR beta chain sequence and its context. Only in-frame clones appear in the TCRdb table, and some are missing; sequencing was by immunoSEQ multiplex PCR. The top ten clones hold 6.9% of a sample with some 73,000 clones, around nine tenths of them seen once. The data originate from a study of blood T cell repertoires in COVID-19. Sequenced: peripheral blood. The TCR sequence derives from a human donor in a cohort sampled during active COVID-19.

As DNA, the CDR3 is TGTGCCAGCAGTCCGGGGGGCTCCCCCTACGAGCAGTACTTC. The encoded protein is CASSPGGSPYEQYF. The chain joins TRBV2 to TRBJ2-7; a possible D gene is TRBD2 (7 bases). Germline CDR1 SNHLY, CDR2 FYNNEI. V lost 5 bases and J 2 bases, leaving 13 bases between the germline ends. This CDR3 is 14 amino acids long.